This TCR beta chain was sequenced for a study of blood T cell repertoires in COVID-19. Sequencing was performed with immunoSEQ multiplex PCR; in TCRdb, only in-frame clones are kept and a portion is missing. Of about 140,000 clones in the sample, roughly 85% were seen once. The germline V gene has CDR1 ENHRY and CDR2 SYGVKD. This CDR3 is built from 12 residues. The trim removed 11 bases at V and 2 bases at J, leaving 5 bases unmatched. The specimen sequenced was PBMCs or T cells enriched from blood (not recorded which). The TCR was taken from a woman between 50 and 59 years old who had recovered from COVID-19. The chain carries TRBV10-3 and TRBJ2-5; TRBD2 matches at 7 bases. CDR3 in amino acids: CAVNGGQETQYF. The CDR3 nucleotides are TGTGCCGTCAACGGGGGGCAAGAGACCCAGTACTTC.